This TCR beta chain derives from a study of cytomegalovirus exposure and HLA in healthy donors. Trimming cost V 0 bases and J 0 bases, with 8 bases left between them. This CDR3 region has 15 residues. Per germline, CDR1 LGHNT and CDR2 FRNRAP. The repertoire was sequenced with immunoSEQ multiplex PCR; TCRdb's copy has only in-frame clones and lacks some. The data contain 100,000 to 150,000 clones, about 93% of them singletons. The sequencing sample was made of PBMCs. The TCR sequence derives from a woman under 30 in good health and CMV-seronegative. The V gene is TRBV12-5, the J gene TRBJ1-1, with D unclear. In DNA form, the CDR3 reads TGTGCTAGTGGTTTGGTAGCGGGCATGAACACTGAAGCTTTCTTT. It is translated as CASGLVAGMNTEAFF. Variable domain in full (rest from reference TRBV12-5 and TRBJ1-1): DARVTQTPRHKVTEMGQEVTMRCQPILGHNTVFWYRQTMMQGLELLAYFRNRAPLDDSGMPKDRFSAEMPDATLATLKIQPSEPRDSAVYFCASGLVAGMNTEAFFGQGTRLTVV.